This T cell receptor (beta chain) was identified during a study of OX40 agonist ivuxolimab in advanced cancers. On the study more broadly: Patients were infused with ivuxolimab every 2 weeks at 0.01 to 10 mg/kg. Study-wide points: No determination was made of the antigen specificity of the expanded peripheral T cells. In the 0.1-3.0 mg/kg groups, partial responders showed among the lowest expansion.

The germline V and J ends were trimmed by 2 bases and 2 bases, with 7 bases remaining between them. Germline CDR1 is MDHEN and CDR2 is SYDVKM. This CDR3 spans 14 amino acids. To note about this clone: Its antigen is currently unknown.

Measured with immunoSEQ multiplex PCR; TCRdb has only the in-frame clones, and not every one. The sample gives about 100,000 clones, approximately 89% of which show up once; about 0.15% is in the top ten. The V and J genes are TRBV28 and TRBJ2-4, with D unresolved. This material consisted of CD4+ or CD8+ T cells sorted from blood, taken in a trial of the OX40 agonist ivuxolimab. The receptor was isolated from an adult with an advanced solid tumor such as melanoma, head and neck, liver or kidney cancer. The CDR3 here is CASSLLLPKNIQYF. The CDR3 DNA is TGTGCCAGCAGTTTACTCCTCCCCAAAAACATTCAGTACTTC.